The 4 T cell receptor beta chains in this list originate from one sample, sequenced in a study of chronic HIV infection and antiretroviral therapy. TCRdb fed the 5' RACE reads into MiXCR, producing one record per CDR3 protein. The table records some 46,000 distinct CDR3 sequences, over 15% of them present only once. Input material: peripheral blood. The origin of the receptors is an adult who had HIV and had not received antiretroviral therapy, or was an uninfected healthy control (not recorded which).

This clonotype was seen just once. The J gene is TRBJ2-7, the V gene TRBV12-3 or TRBV12-4; D is possibly TRBD1 or TRBD2 (5 bases each). V was trimmed by 8 bases and J by 6 bases, leaving 8 bases between them. This CDR3 is 10 amino acids long. DNA for the CDR3: TGTGCCAGCTCGGGGCTCGAGCAGTACTTC. It is translated as CASSGLEQYF.

This rearrangement joins TRBV6-6 to TRBJ2-5; no clear D. The CDR3 is made up of 11 amino acids. Between the trimmed V and J ends, which lost 8 bases and 0 bases, there was a span of 4 bases. Germline V gene data show CDR1 as MNHNY and CDR2 as SVGAGI (reference sequence). In DNA form, the CDR3 reads TGTGCCAGCCTGTACCAAGAGACCCAGTACTTC. It encodes CASLYQETQYF.

The table lists this clonotype with a few counts. The J gene is TRBJ1-1, the V gene TRBV12-3 or TRBV12-4, with 8 bases aligning to TRBD1. Trimming cost V 5 bases and J 5 bases; bases outside gene matches: 16. This CDR3 spans 17 amino acids. CDR3 residues: CASSPRGQGARGTEAFF. CDR3 nucleotide sequence: TGTGCCAGCAGTCCGCGGGGGCAGGGGGCAAGAGGGACTGAAGCTTTCTTT.

This clonotype was seen more than once but under ten times. The genes are TRBV18 and TRBJ2-1; 8 positions agree with TRBD2. With V trimmed by 0 bases and J by 3 bases, 10 bases remained unmatched. Germline loops: CDR1 KGHSH, CDR2 LQKENI. CDR3 size: 18 residues. This CDR3 reads CASSPPFNSGIHYNEQFF. CDR3 DNA: TGTGCCAGCTCACCACCGTTCAATAGCGGGATACACTACAATGAGCAGTTCTTC.